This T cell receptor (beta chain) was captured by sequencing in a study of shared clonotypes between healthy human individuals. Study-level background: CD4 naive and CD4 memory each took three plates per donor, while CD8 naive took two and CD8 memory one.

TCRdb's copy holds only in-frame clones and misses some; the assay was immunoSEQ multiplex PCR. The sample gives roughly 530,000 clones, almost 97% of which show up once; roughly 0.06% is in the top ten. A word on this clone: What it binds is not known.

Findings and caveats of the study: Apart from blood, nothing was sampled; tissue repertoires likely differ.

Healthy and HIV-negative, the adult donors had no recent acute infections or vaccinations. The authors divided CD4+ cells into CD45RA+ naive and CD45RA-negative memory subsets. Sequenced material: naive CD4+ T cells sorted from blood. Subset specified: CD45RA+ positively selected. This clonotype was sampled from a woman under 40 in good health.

In nucleotides, the CDR3 is TGTGCCTACTCTCCAGGGGTCCTCACAGATACGCAGTATTTT. Protein product: CAYSPGVLTDTQYF. The chain combines TRBV7-9 with TRBJ2-3; D is possibly TRBD1 (6 bases). The V end was cut by 11 bases, the J end by 2 bases, with 17 bases between. CDR3 length: 14 amino acids. Germline V gene sequence: CDR1 SEHNR, CDR2 FQNEAQ (reference sequence). The full variable domain, in which reference TRBV7-9 and TRBJ2-3 provide the parts outside the CDR3, is DTGVSQNPRHKITKRGQNVTFRCDPISEHNRLYWYRQTLGQGPEFLTYFQNEAQLEKSRLLSDRFSAERPKGSFSTLEIQRTEQGDSAMYLCAYSPGVLTDTQYFGPGTRLTVL.